This T cell receptor (beta chain) was documented in a study of shared clonotypes between healthy human individuals. Study details: The people who gave samples were two women and a few men aged 18 to 49.

The germline CDR1 and CDR2 sequences are SNHLY and FYNNEI. The CDR3 has 14 residues. Trimming stripped 0 bases from V and 2 bases from J, with 6 bases between. Notes on this clone: What it binds is not known.

An even split of each subset's genomic DNA across several immunoSEQ plates was performed. Clones were read by immunoSEQ multiplex PCR, and TCRdb kept only the in-frame ones, dropping some. The sample yields some 200,000 clones, about 93% seen once. Whole-study results and caveats: Memory subsets generally showed lower estimated richness than naive subsets. Researchers sampled only blood; tissue repertoires likely differ.

This receptor was obtained from a woman under 40 in good health. The sample comprised naive CD4+ T cells sorted from blood. Subset denoted: CD45RA+ positively selected. This sequence joins TRBV2 and TRBJ2-3; D remains ambiguous. CDR3: CASSEALVTDTQYF. The CDR3 coding sequence is TGTGCCAGCAGTGAAGCGCTGGTCACAGATACGCAGTATTTT.